Following are 29 T cell receptor beta chains from one sample sequenced in a study of blood T cell repertoires in COVID-19. Profiling relied on immunoSEQ multiplex PCR, and the TCRdb table lists in-frame clones only, not all of them. The table shows 150,000 to 200,000 clones, with roughly 82% occurring only once. Sequencing input: peripheral blood. These receptors originate from a woman in her 40s with COVID-19, enrolled during active disease.

The gene calls are TRBV30 and TRBJ2-2; perhaps TRBD1 as D (6 bases). CDR1 and CDR2 (germline): GTSNPN, SVGIG (reference sequence). V was clipped by 2 bases and J by 4 bases, with 11 bases between them. The CDR3 has 14 amino acids. CDR3 DNA sequence: TGTGCCTGGAGTTTGGCAGGGGTCACCGGGGAGCTGTTTTTT. Translated: CAWSLAGVTGELFF.

This clone turned up a few times. The rearrangement uses TRBV19 and TRBJ1-3; weak D call: TRBD1 (5 bases). The CDR3 totals 16 residues. With 1 base removed from V and 7 bases from J, the gap between germline ends came to 17 bases. Germline CDR1 LNHDA, CDR2 SQIVND (reference sequence). Written as DNA, the CDR3 is TGTGCCAGTAGTATAGTGGGCGCAGGTCGGGGGAACACCATATATTTT. Translated, it gives CASSIVGAGRGNTIYF. The full variable domain, its missing parts supplied by reference TRBV19 and TRBJ1-3, is DGGITQSPKYLFRKEGQNVTLSCEQNLNHDAMYWYRQDPGQGLRLIYYSQIVNDFQKGDIAEGYSVSREKKESFPLTVTSAQKNPTAFYLCASSIVGAGRGNTIYFGEGSWLTVV.

The chain combines TRBV5-4 with TRBJ2-7; maybe TRBD2 (5 bases). Trimming took 5 bases from V and 0 from J, leaving 12 bases between them. Per germline, CDR1 SGHNT and CDR2 YYREEE (reference sequence). The CDR3 extends over 14 amino acids. CDR3 coding DNA: TGTGCCAGCAGATCTGGACTTAGCTCCTACGAGCAGTACGTC. Amino acid sequence: CASRSGLSSYEQYV.

This chain joins TRBV5-6 and TRBJ1-2; D possibly corresponds to TRBD1 (5 bases). The CDR3 has 14 residues. V shed 0 bases and J shed 4 bases, with 10 bases lying between them. CDR1 is SGHDT and CDR2 is YYEEEE in the germline V gene. The CDR3 is CASSLDRLGYGYTF. The CDR3 DNA is TGTGCCAGCAGCTTGGACAGGTTAGGCTATGGCTACACCTTC.

This chain uses TRBV24-1 with TRBJ1-2; 9 bases agree with TRBD1. CDR3 length equals 14 residues. After removal of 5 bases from V and 4 bases from J, the junction contained 4 bases not matched to a gene. The germline gives CDR1 KGHDR, CDR2 SFDVKD. As DNA, the CDR3 is TGTGCCACCAGTGGCACGACAGGGGGCTATGGCTACACCTTC. Translation: CATSGTTGGYGYTF.

The rearrangement links TRBV28 to TRBJ2-1; 8 nucleotides agree with TRBD2. From germline, CDR1 is MDHEN and CDR2 SYDVKM. J was trimmed by 7 bases and V by 4 bases; bases with no gene match: 9. The CDR3 totals 15 residues. The CDR3 region is CASSSERERRNEQFF. The DNA of the CDR3 is TGTGCCAGCAGTTCCGAGCGGGAGAGGAGAAATGAGCAGTTCTTC.

The gene calls are TRBV7-6 and TRBJ2-3, with D possibly matching TRBD2 (5 bases). Germline CDR1 reads SGHVS; CDR2 reads FNYEAQ. Trimming took off 1 base at V and 6 bases at J, with 14 bases between the two ends. The CDR3 is made up of 15 amino acids. The chain's CDR3 is CASSLDPAPGDTQYF. CDR3 sequence (DNA): TGTGCCAGCAGCTTAGACCCGGCCCCGGGGGATACGCAGTATTTT.

The chain recombines TRBV6-5 with TRBJ2-7, with 7 bases identical to TRBD2. The CDR3 spans 15 residues. Germline-derived CDR1 and CDR2 are MNHEY and SVGAGI. Losses at the gene ends were 0 bases for V and 3 bases for J; bases not matched to a gene: 5. The CDR3 bases are TGTGCCAGCAGTTACTCAGGCCTAGCGGTCTACGAGCAGTACTTC. As protein: CASSYSGLAVYEQYF.

The sample holds a few counts of this clone. The V gene is TRBV30, the J gene TRBJ1-1; no definite D call. Trimming pared 4 bases from V and 0 bases from J, leaving 9 bases between. The CDR3 is 13 amino acids. Germline V gives CDR1 GTSNPN, CDR2 SVGIG (reference sequence). The CDR3 region is CAWTRQMNTEAFF. CDR3 DNA: TGTGCCTGGACGCGGCAGATGAACACTGAAGCTTTCTTT.

J is TRBJ1-1 and V is TRBV3-1 (or the pseudogene TRBV3-2), with D uncertain. Germline V gene lookup returns CDR1 LGHDT and CDR2 YNNKEL (reference sequence). Trimming shortened V by 3 bases and J by 10 bases, and 15 bases separated the two germline ends. The CDR3 contains 13 residues. The CDR3 coding sequence is TGTGCCAGCAGCCATGGAGACGTCGAGCGAGCTTTCTTT. Translation: CASSHGDVERAFF.

V usage is TRBV2 and J usage is TRBJ1-1; possible D gene TRBD1, 6 bases. CDR3 size: 14 residues. Between the trimmed V and J ends, which lost 10 bases and 3 bases, there was a span of 18 bases. The germline V gene has CDR1 SNHLY and CDR2 FYNNEI. The chain's CDR3 is CATQKRGLDTEAFF. The CDR3 DNA sequence: TGTGCCACGCAAAAGCGGGGGCTAGACACTGAAGCTTTCTTT.

The chain carries TRBV30 and TRBJ1-2; TRBD1 aligns across 7 bases. Germline loops: CDR1 GTSNPN, CDR2 SVGIG (reference sequence). V dropped 4 bases and J dropped 0; count of bases not matched to a gene: 17. The CDR3 length is 18 residues. CDR3 nucleotide sequence: TGTGCCTGGAACCATCCATCGGACAGGCCTCGACCTAACTATGGCTACACCTTC. Its translation: CAWNHPSDRPRPNYGYTF.

This clone was found once. The chain joins TRBV11-1 to TRBJ1-1; D unresolved. CDR3 length: 15 amino acids. V lost 1 base and J 7 bases, leaving 16 bases between the germline ends. Germline CDR1 is SGHAT and CDR2 is FQDESV (reference sequence). The CDR3 spells CASSLGIFAVGEAFF. In DNA form, the CDR3 reads TGTGCCAGCAGCTTAGGTATCTTTGCTGTCGGTGAAGCTTTCTTT.

The V call is TRBV5-6, the J call TRBJ2-5, with unresolved D. This CDR3 comprises 15 residues. Trimming took 4 bases from V and 5 from J, leaving 18 bases between them. Per germline, CDR1 SGHDT and CDR2 YYEEEE. DNA for the CDR3: TGTGCCAGCAGCGTGCAGAACAGTGGTCCTGAGACCCAGTACTTC. Residues: CASSVQNSGPETQYF.

This clone was seen just once. This chain joins TRBV19 and TRBJ2-2; 7 nucleotides agree with TRBD1. This CDR3 comprises 15 residues. CDR1 LNHDA and CDR2 SQIVND come from the germline V gene (reference sequence). Trimming took 3 bases from V and 7 from J; bases not matched to a gene: 8. The CDR3 nucleotides are TGTGCCAGTAGTATTTCGGGACAGCGGTACGGGGAGCTGTTTTTT. Its protein is CASSISGQRYGELFF.

The chain has TRBV29-1 and TRBJ2-4; D is possibly TRBD2 (6 bases). V lost 1 base and J 7 bases, leaving 14 bases between the germline ends. The CDR3 extends over 14 amino acids. Germline V gene sequence: CDR1 SQVTM, CDR2 ANQGSEA. The CDR3, as DNA: TGCAGCGTTGAAGGGGGGGTGGGTCATAACATTCAGTACTTC. This codes for CSVEGGVGHNIQYF. Complete variable domain (other parts from reference TRBV29-1 and TRBJ2-4): SAVISQKPSRDICQRGTSLTIQCQVDSQVTMMFWYRQQPGQSLTLIATANQGSEATYESGFVIDKFPISRPNLTFSTLTVSNMSPEDSSIYLCSVEGGVGHNIQYFGAGTRLSVL.

There are a few counts of this clone. The V and J genes are TRBV14 and TRBJ2-1, with 10 bases that match TRBD2. CDR1 SGHDN and CDR2 FVKESK come from the germline V gene. The CDR3 is 17 amino acids. Germline trimming cut 0 bases from V and 6 bases from J; bases unmatched to any gene: 8. In DNA form, the CDR3 reads TGTGCCAGCAGCCAAGAGGACCAGCGGGGGGGCCTCAATGAGCAGTTCTTC. Translated, it gives CASSQEDQRGGLNEQFF.

The rearrangement uses TRBV5-1 and TRBJ2-1; D is uncertain. CDR1 and CDR2 (germline): SGHRS, YFSETQ. The CDR3 is made up of 14 amino acids. The germline V and J ends were trimmed by 0 bases and 8 bases, with 12 bases remaining between them. CDR3 DNA sequence: TGCGCCAGCAGCTTGGCTTCCCCCCAGGATGAGCAGTTCTTC. Protein: CASSLASPQDEQFF.

The rearrangement links TRBV19 to TRBJ1-2, with 9 bases aligning to TRBD1. CDR3 length: 16 amino acids. The V gene's germline CDR1 is LNHDA and CDR2 SQIVND (reference sequence). Losses at the gene ends were 6 bases for V and 3 bases for J; bases not matched to a gene: 11. As DNA, the CDR3 is TGTGCCAGTAGCCGCGACAGGGGGGGACGGGACTATGGCTACACCTTC. Protein sequence: CASSRDRGGRDYGYTF.

In its sample, this clone was seen once. The genes are TRBV4-2 and TRBJ2-3; D remains unclear. Germline CDR1 is LGHNA and CDR2 is YNFKEQ. The CDR3 covers 13 residues. V lost 0 bases, J lost 3 bases, and 4 bases lay in between. The CDR3 spells CASSQDRTDTQYF. CDR3 nucleotide sequence: TGTGCCAGCAGCCAAGATCGTACAGATACGCAGTATTTT.

This chain links TRBV28 with TRBJ2-1; 8 positions agree with TRBD2. This CDR3 is built from 16 residues. V lost 3 bases, J lost 1 base, and 5 bases stayed unmatched. The V gene's germline CDR1 is MDHEN and CDR2 SYDVKM. CDR3 sequence: CASSFTRGGSYNEQFF. CDR3 in DNA: TGTGCCAGCAGTTTTACCCGGGGGGGATCCTACAATGAGCAGTTCTTC. Variable domain in full (rest from reference TRBV28 and TRBJ2-1): DVKVTQSSRYLVKRTGEKVFLECVQDMDHENMFWYRQDPGLGLRLIYFSYDVKMKEKGDIPEGYSVSREKKERFSLILESASTNQTSMYLCASSFTRGGSYNEQFFGPGTRLTVL.

The genes are TRBV2 and TRBJ1-5; D unresolved. This CDR3 has 15 amino acids. Deletions cut 8 bases from V and 0 bases from J, with 14 bases between. From germline, CDR1 is SNHLY and CDR2 FYNNEI. CDR3 residues: CASRQLGSSNQPQHF. Here the CDR3 DNA reads TGTGCCAGCCGCCAGCTCGGGAGTAGCAATCAGCCCCAGCATTTT.

The chain joins TRBV5-4 to TRBJ2-3; 8 nucleotides line up with TRBD1. The trim removed 4 bases at V and 2 bases at J, leaving 6 bases unmatched. There are 15 residues in the CDR3. CDR1 SGHNT and CDR2 YYREEE come from the germline V gene (reference sequence). The CDR3 region is CASSTDRDITDTQYF. CDR3 nucleotide sequence: TGTGCCAGCAGCACGGACAGGGATATCACAGATACGCAGTATTTT.

The rearrangement uses TRBV7-2 and TRBJ2-7, with 8 bases aligning to TRBD2. The V gene end was trimmed by 5 bases and the J gene end by 3 bases; junction bases not matched to a gene: 9. This CDR3 region has 15 residues. Germline CDR1 reads SGHTA; CDR2 reads FQGNSA. The chain's CDR3 is CASSGDSGGFYEQYF. The CDR3 coding sequence is TGTGCCAGCAGCGGGGACTCGGGAGGGTTCTACGAGCAGTACTTC.

The chain carries TRBV13 and TRBJ1-2, with 7 bases matching TRBD1. J gave up 3 bases and V 7 bases, and 8 bases lay outside the gene matches. Germline V gene lookup returns CDR1 PRHDT and CDR2 FYEKMQ (reference sequence). CDR3 length: 14 residues. In nucleotides, the CDR3 is TGTGCCAGCATGAAGGACAGGTTGGACTATGGCTACACCTTC. Translated, it gives CASMKDRLDYGYTF.

This chain links TRBV10-3 with TRBJ1-3; D ambiguous. This CDR3 has 14 amino acids. V lost 2 bases and J lost 2, with 7 bases in between. Per the germline V gene, CDR1 is ENHRY and CDR2 is SYGVKD. This CDR3 is CAISERSPGNTIYF. The CDR3 bases are TGTGCCATCAGTGAGAGGAGTCCTGGAAACACCATATATTTT.

The chain couples TRBV6-5 to TRBJ2-5; D possibly corresponds to TRBD2 (7 bases). This CDR3 has 15 amino acids. Trimming cost V 10 bases and J 0 bases, with 18 bases left between them. Germline V gene data show CDR1 as MNHEY and CDR2 as SVGAGI. CDR3 region: CAITPGGPHQETQYF. CDR3 DNA sequence: TGTGCCATCACACCGGGGGGCCCCCACCAAGAGACCCAGTACTTC.

The chain carries TRBV7-2 and TRBJ2-4, with 11 bases aligning to TRBD1. Losses at the gene ends were 1 base for V and 4 bases for J; bases not matched to a gene: 6. CDR1 and CDR2 from the germline V gene are SGHTA and FQGNSA. The CDR3 has 17 amino acids. The CDR3 sequence is CASSLGGTGGSKNIQYF. The CDR3 region has the DNA TGTGCCAGCAGCTTAGGTGGGACAGGGGGGTCAAAAAACATTCAGTACTTC.

The J gene is TRBJ1-2, the V gene TRBV14; 8 bases align to TRBD1. CDR3 size: 16 residues. In germline, CDR1 is SGHDN, CDR2 FVKESK. Trimming took 0 bases from V and 4 from J; bases not matched to a gene: 7. CDR3 in DNA: TGTGCCAGCAGCCAAGATTTGACAGGGGCTAGCTATGGCTACACCTTC. Encoded protein: CASSQDLTGASYGYTF. The complete variable domain, with remaining parts taken from reference TRBV14 and TRBJ1-2, reads EAGVTQFPSHSVIEKGQTVTLRCDPISGHDNLYWYRRVMGKEIKFLLHFVKESKQDESGMPNNRFLAERTGGTYSTLKVQPAELEDSGVYFCASSQDLTGASYGYTFGSGTRLTVV.